This T cell receptor beta chain was captured by sequencing in a study of tumor-infiltrating lymphocytes in primary liver carcinoma. Study-wide points: Researchers found tumor-adjacent and tumor-blood pairs overlapped less than tumor region pairs.

Total RNA (roughly 0.45 ug) served as template for TCR beta cDNA synthesis primed by a constant-region primer. What produced the TCR beta libraries was three nested multiplex PCR rounds using slightly modified ARM-PCR. Each CDR3 protein gets one entry after TCRdb re-called the multiplex PCR reads with MiXCR. The data contain fewer than 350,000 distinct CDR3 sequences, roughly two thirds of them singletons. Blood RNA originated from unsorted whole blood, with germline DNA additionally extracted. The collection of 4 to 4.5 milliliters of peripheral blood preceded surgery. About this clonotype: As yet, its antigen is unknown.

The clonotype was recovered from a man aged 35 to 55 with primary liver carcinoma and hepatitis B virus infection. The sample consisted of peripheral blood.

CDR3: CASSPQDHTEAFF. The CDR3 coding sequence is TGTGCCAGCAGCCCCCAGGACCACACTGAAGCTTTCTTT. This chain links TRBV7-3 with TRBJ1-1; D gene uncertain. The germline V and J ends were trimmed by 5 bases and 3 bases, with 10 bases remaining between them. This CDR3 region has 13 residues. Germline lookup yields CDR1 SGHTA and CDR2 FQGTGA.